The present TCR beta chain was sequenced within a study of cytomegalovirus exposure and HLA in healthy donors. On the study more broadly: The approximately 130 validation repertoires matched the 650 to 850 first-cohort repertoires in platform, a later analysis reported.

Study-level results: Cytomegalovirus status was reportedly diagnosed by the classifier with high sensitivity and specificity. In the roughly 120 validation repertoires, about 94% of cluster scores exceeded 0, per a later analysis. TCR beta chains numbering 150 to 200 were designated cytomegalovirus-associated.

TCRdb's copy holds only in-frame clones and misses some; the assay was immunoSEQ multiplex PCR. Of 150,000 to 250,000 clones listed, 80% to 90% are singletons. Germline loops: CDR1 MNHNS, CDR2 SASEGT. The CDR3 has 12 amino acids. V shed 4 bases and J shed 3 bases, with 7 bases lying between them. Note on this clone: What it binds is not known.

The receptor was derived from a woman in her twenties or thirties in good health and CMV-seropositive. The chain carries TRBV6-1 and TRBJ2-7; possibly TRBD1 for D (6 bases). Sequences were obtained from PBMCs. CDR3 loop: CASSGTVYEQYF. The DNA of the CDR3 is TGTGCCAGCAGTGGGACAGTCTACGAGCAGTACTTC.